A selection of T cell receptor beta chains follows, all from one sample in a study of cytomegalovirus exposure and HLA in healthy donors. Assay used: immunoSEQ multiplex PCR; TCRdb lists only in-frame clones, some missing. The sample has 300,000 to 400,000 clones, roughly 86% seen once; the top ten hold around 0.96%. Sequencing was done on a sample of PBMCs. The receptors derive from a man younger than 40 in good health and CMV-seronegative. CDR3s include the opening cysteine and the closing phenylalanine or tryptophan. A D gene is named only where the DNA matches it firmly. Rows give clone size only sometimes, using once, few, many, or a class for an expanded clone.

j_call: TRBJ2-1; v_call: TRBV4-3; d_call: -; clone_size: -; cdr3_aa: CASSQDWAREQFF; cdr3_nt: TGCGCCAGCAGCCAAGATTGGGCGCGCGAGCAGTTCTTC
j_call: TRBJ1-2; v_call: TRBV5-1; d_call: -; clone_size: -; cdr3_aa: CASTLGGATNYGYTF; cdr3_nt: TGCGCCAGCACCCTTGGAGGGGCAACTAACTATGGCTACACCTTC
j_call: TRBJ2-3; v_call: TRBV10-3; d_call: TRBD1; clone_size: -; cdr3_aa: CASNRGSTDTQYF; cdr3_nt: TGTGCCAGCAACAGGGGTAGCACAGATACGCAGTATTTT
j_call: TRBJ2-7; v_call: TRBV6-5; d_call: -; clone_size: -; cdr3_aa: CASSYSDTAYEQYF; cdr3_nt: TGTGCCAGCAGTTACTCCGACACGGCCTACGAGCAGTACTTC
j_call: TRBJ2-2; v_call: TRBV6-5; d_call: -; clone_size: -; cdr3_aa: CASRRNRDTGELFF; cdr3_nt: TGTGCCAGCAGACGTAACAGGGACACCGGGGAGCTGTTTTTT
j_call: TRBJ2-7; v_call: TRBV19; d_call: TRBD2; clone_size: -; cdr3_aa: CASSIGRGGLYEQYF; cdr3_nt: TGTGCCAGTAGTATAGGTCGGGGGGGCCTCTACGAGCAGTACTTC
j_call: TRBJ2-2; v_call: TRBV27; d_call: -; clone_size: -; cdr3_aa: CASSSPSDTGELFF; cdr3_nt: TGTGCCAGCAGTTCCCCGTCGGACACCGGGGAGCTGTTTTTT
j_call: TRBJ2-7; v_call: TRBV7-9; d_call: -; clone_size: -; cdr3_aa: CASSLWEDSSKQYF; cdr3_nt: TGTGCCAGCAGCTTATGGGAGGACTCCTCGAAGCAGTACTTC
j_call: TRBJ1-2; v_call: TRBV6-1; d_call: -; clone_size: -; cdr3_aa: CASRTSFLDYTF; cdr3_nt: TGTGCCAGCAGGACATCTTTTTTAGACTACACCTTC
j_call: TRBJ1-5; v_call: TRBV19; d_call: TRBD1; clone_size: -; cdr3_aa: CASSGRGQADQPQHF; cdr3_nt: TGTGCCAGTAGTGGGCGAGGACAGGCGGATCAGCCCCAGCATTTT
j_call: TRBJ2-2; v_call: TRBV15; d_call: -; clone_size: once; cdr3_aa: CATSRVGGTNTGELFF; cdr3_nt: TGTGCCACCAGCAGAGTCGGCGGCACGAACACCGGGGAGCTGTTTTTT
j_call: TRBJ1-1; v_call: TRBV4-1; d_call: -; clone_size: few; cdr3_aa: CASSQSQNTEAFF; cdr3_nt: TGCGCCAGCAGCCAATCACAGAACACTGAAGCTTTCTTT
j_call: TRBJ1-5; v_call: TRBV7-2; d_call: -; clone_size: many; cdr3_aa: CASSLERGQPQHF; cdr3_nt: TGTGCCAGCAGCTTAGAAAGAGGTCAGCCCCAGCATTTT
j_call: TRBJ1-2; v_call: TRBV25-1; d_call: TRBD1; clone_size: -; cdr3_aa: CASSSTGFGGYTF; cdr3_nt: TGTGCCAGCAGCTCGACAGGGTTTGGAGGCTACACCTTC
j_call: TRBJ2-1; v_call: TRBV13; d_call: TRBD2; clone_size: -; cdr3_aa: CASSLRLAGYNEQFF; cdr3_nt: TGTGCCAGCAGCCTTCGACTAGCGGGGTACAATGAGCAGTTCTTC
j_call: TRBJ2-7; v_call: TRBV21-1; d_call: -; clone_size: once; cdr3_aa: CASSKDPGREQYF; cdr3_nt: TGTGCCAGCAGCAAAGACCCAGGTCGCGAGCAGTACTTC
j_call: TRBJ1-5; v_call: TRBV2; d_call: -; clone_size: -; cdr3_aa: CASIREVNQPQHF; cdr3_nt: TGTGCCAGCATCCGGGAGGTTAATCAGCCCCAGCATTTT
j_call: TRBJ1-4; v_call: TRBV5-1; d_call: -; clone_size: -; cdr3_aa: CASSLDAATNEKLFF; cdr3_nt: TGCGCCAGCAGCTTGGACGCGGCAACTAATGAAAAACTGTTTTTT
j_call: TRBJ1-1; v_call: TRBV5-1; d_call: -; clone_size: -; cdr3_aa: CASSLGGGPEAFF; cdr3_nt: TGCGCCAGCAGCTTAGGCGGCGGGCCTGAAGCTTTCTTT
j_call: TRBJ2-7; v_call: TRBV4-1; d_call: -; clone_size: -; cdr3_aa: CASSVTGLGEQYF; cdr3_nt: TGCGCCAGCAGCGTGACAGGCCTCGGCGAGCAGTACTTC
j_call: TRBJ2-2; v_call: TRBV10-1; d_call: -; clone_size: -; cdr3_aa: CASSESRATGELFF; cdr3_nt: TGCGCCAGCAGTGAGTCGCGGGCTACCGGGGAGCTGTTTTTT
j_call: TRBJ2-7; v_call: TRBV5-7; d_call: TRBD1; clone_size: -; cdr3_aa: CASSGQVTDEQYF; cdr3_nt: TGTGCCAGCAGCGGACAGGTTACCGACGAGCAGTACTTC
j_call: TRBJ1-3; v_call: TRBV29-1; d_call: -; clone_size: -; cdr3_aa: CSVVSAGNTIYF; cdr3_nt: TGCAGCGTTGTGAGTGCTGGAAACACCATATATTTT
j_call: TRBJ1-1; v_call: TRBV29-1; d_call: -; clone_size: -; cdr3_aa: CSVIGQMNTEAFF; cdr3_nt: TGCAGCGTTATAGGACAGATGAACACTGAAGCTTTCTTT
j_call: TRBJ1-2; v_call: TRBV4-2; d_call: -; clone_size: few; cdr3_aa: CASSQGWEGKKNYGYTF; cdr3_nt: TGTGCCAGCAGCCAAGGATGGGAGGGAAAAAAGAACTATGGCTACACCTTC
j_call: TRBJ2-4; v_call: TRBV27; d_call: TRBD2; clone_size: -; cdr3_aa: CASSSLSGAQTSGVMDIQYF; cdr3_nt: TGTGCCAGCAGTTCCCTCTCAGGGGCCCAGACTAGCGGAGTGATGGACATTCAGTACTTC
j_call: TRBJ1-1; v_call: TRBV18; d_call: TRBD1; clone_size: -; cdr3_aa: CASSPIQGENTEAFF; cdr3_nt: TGTGCCAGCTCACCAATACAGGGGGAGAACACTGAAGCTTTCTTT
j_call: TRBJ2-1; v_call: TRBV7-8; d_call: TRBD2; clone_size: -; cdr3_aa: CASSLPGLAGGLMFF; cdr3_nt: TGTGCCAGCAGCTTGCCGGGACTAGCGGGGGGCCTAATGTTCTTC